This T cell receptor beta chain comes out of a study of human T cells and chemical hapten exposure. TCRdb itself ran the RACE reads through MiXCR, one entry per CDR3 protein. This table has over 300,000 distinct CDR3 sequences, roughly 5.3% appearing once. This clonotype appeared many times. The CDR3 has 14 amino acids. J lost 5 bases, V lost 6 bases, and 7 bases had no gene match. The sample's time point: pre-sensitization, week 0. The sample's treatment: therapeutic diphenylcyclopropenone sensitization with weekly scalp DPC. This TCR came from a woman between 45 and 65 years old with alopecia areata. Some clones in this sample may be carry-over from other donors' samples. This chain connects TRBV12-3 or TRBV12-4 to TRBJ2-5; 9 bases align to TRBD1. The source was whole blood, collected in connection with sensitization to the hapten diphenylcyclopropenone (DPC). This chain's CDR3 is CASRRGQGGETQYF. For the CDR3, the DNA is TGTGCCAGCAGACGGGGACAGGGAGGGGAGACCCAGTACTTC.